This entry lists 28 T cell receptor beta chains sequenced from one sample in a study of PD-L1 blockade in urothelial cancer. Produced via immunoSEQ multiplex PCR; TCRdb's table is partial and in-frame only. The data contain roughly 100,000 clones, roughly 80% of them singletons. Time point meaning: peripheral blood 6 weeks after treatment start. Here the sequenced sample was PBMCs, taken around atezolizumab (anti-PD-L1) treatment. The receptors here all came from a man in his 70s with urothelial cancer.

V usage is TRBV5-1 and J usage is TRBJ2-1, with 11 bases aligning to TRBD2. The CDR3 covers 16 residues. In germline, CDR1 is SGHRS, CDR2 YFSETQ. The V gene end was trimmed by 4 bases and the J gene end by 6 bases; junction bases not matched to a gene: 9. CDR3 coding DNA: TGCGCCAGCAGCCAACCGATACTAGCGGGAGCCAATGAGCAGTTCTTC. It specifies CASSQPILAGANEQFF.

This clone was observed once. V gene TRBV19 combines with J gene TRBJ2-7; a weak D match, TRBD1 (6 bases). Germline CDR1 and CDR2: LNHDA and SQIVND (reference sequence). Trimming stripped 9 bases from V and 5 bases from J, with 20 bases between. The CDR3 sequence is 14 residues long. CDR3 coding DNA: TGTGCCAGCAAACCGGACAGATACCGGCACGAGCAGTACTTC. It is translated as CASKPDRYRHEQYF.

The chain uses TRBV11-1 and TRBJ2-4; D may be TRBD2 (6 bases). CDR1 SGHAT and CDR2 FQDESV come from the germline V gene (reference sequence). The CDR3 has 16 residues. The V and J ends lost 2 bases and 3 bases respectively, with 14 bases between them. CDR3 amino acids: CASSLLAAADKNIQYF. For the CDR3, the DNA is TGTGCCAGCAGCTTATTAGCGGCGGCGGACAAAAACATTCAGTACTTC. Looking up the rest from reference TRBV11-1 and TRBJ2-4 gives the full variable domain: EAEVAQSPRYKITEKSQAVAFWCDPISGHATLYWYRQILGQGPELLVQFQDESVVDDSQLPKDRFSAERLKGVDSTLKIQPAELGDSAMYLCASSLLAAADKNIQYFGAGTRLSVL.

The chain combines TRBV30 with TRBJ1-1, with D possibly TRBD1 on 6 matching bases. V was trimmed by 7 bases and J by 5 bases, leaving 11 bases between them. The CDR3 covers 11 residues. Germline V gene data show CDR1 as GTSNPN and CDR2 as SVGIG (reference sequence). The chain's CDR3 is CASNRETEAFF. The CDR3 bases are TGTGCCTCAAACAGGGAAACTGAAGCTTTCTTT.

V usage is TRBV2 and J usage is TRBJ2-5, with a weak D call TRBD2 (6 bases). The V and J ends lost 6 bases and 4 bases respectively, with 15 bases between them. Germline V gene lookup returns CDR1 SNHLY and CDR2 FYNNEI. The CDR3 spans 14 residues. The CDR3 loop is CASREGLPGETQYF. CDR3 DNA: TGTGCCAGCAGGGAGGGACTGCCAGGAGAGACCCAGTACTTC.

The rearrangement joins TRBV4-1 to TRBJ2-7; weak D call: TRBD2 (5 bases). The V gene lost 4 bases and the J gene lost 4 bases, with 11 bases spanning the gap. This CDR3 region has 13 residues. CDR1 and CDR2 from the germline V gene are MGHRA and YSYEKL. CDR3 protein: CASSPAEFYEQYF. The CDR3 DNA is TGCGCCAGCAGCCCAGCGGAATTTTACGAGCAGTACTTC.

Only one count was recorded for this clone. The chain recombines TRBV2 with TRBJ1-4; 7 bases are a match to TRBD1. The CDR3 length is 15 residues. The V gene end was trimmed by 5 bases and the J gene end by 0 bases; junction bases not matched to a gene: 3. Looked up from germline, CDR1 is SNHLY and CDR2 is FYNNEI. CDR3: CASSRDSPTNEKLFF. For the CDR3, the DNA is TGTGCCAGCAGTAGGGACAGTCCAACTAATGAAAAACTGTTTTTT.

The chain couples TRBV6-5 to TRBJ1-2; possibly TRBD1 for D (6 bases). The V and J ends lost 5 bases and 1 base respectively, with 14 bases between them. The CDR3 totals 15 residues. The germline V gene encodes CDR1 MNHEY and CDR2 SVGAGI. CDR3 residues: CASSRTQGYNYGYTF. CDR3 bases: TGTGCCAGCAGTCGCACCCAGGGGTATAACTATGGCTACACCTTC.

This clone was detected once. This sequence joins TRBV5-6 and TRBJ2-7, with 8 bases identical to TRBD1. The germline V gene has CDR1 SGHDT and CDR2 YYEEEE. The CDR3 sequence is 15 residues long. With V trimmed by 1 base and J by 3 bases, 6 bases remained unmatched. This CDR3 reads CASSLIGQGDYEQYF. The CDR3 region has the DNA TGTGCCAGCAGCTTGATAGGACAGGGTGACTACGAGCAGTACTTC.

This chain links TRBV30 with TRBJ1-2; no reliable D call. The germline V gene encodes CDR1 GTSNPN and CDR2 SVGIG (reference sequence). There are 11 residues in the CDR3. Deletions cut 4 bases from V and 7 bases from J, with 10 bases between. The CDR3 reads CAWTSSRGYTF. CDR3 coding DNA: TGTGCCTGGACCTCTTCTCGTGGCTACACCTTC.

A few counts support this clone. This sequence joins TRBV6-1 and TRBJ2-7; 9 positions agree with TRBD1. From germline, CDR1 is MNHNS and CDR2 SASEGT. V was pared by 7 bases and J by 6 bases, with 10 bases of the junction left unmatched. CDR3 length: 14 residues. The DNA for the CDR3 is TGTGCCAGCACCGCCGGGACAGGGATGGTCGAGCAGTACTTC. Translation gives CASTAGTGMVEQYF.

This clone was seen only once. This chain links TRBV7-9 with TRBJ1-3; TRBD1 is a possible D gene (6 bases). Trimming cost V 5 bases and J 0 bases, with 17 bases left between them. Germline assignment: CDR1 SEHNR and CDR2 FQNEAQ (reference sequence). The CDR3 has 17 amino acids. The CDR3 here is CASSRSDRERSGNTIYF. In nucleotides, the CDR3 is TGTGCCAGCAGCCGTTCGGACAGAGAACGCTCTGGAAACACCATATATTTT.

The chain combines TRBV9 with TRBJ2-4; D is ambiguous. Germline V CDR1 and CDR2: SGDLS, YYNGEE. The CDR3 is 16 amino acids. Between the trimmed V and J ends, which lost 4 bases and 0 bases, there was a span of 14 bases. The chain's CDR3 is CASSPSRTIAKNIQYF. In nucleotides, the CDR3 is TGTGCCAGCAGCCCATCCCGAACAATAGCCAAAAACATTCAGTACTTC.

The V call is TRBV10-3, the J call TRBJ2-3; D gene ambiguous. The CDR3 has 14 amino acids. V gave up 0 bases and J gave up 1 base, with 5 bases separating them. Germline V gene lookup returns CDR1 ENHRY and CDR2 SYGVKD. The CDR3 here is CAISESRGTDTQYF. The CDR3 bases are TGTGCCATCAGTGAGTCACGGGGCACAGATACGCAGTATTTT.

This chain uses TRBV6-1 with TRBJ2-7; TRBD1 matches 11 bases. Germline trimming cut 0 bases from V and 4 bases from J; bases unmatched to any gene: 5. Germline V gene lookup returns CDR1 MNHNS and CDR2 SASEGT. The CDR3 is 16 residues long. CDR3 sequence: CASSEAPGQGVYEQYF. The CDR3 DNA reads as TGTGCCAGCAGTGAAGCTCCGGGACAGGGGGTTTACGAGCAGTACTTC.

The J gene is TRBJ2-6, the V gene TRBV25-1; D unclear. The germline CDR1 and CDR2 sequences are MGHDK and SYGVNS. The CDR3 sequence is 14 residues long. V shed 3 bases and J shed 3 bases, with 6 bases lying between them. CDR3 region: CASSDSIGANVLTF. CDR3 DNA sequence: TGTGCCAGCAGTGATAGTATTGGGGCCAACGTCCTGACTTTC.

The chain is built from TRBV21-1 and TRBJ2-7; TRBD2, the table's D call, was not compared with the DNA. TRBV21-1 counts as a pseudogene. The CDR3 is made up of 18 amino acids. Here the CDR3 reads CASSNKGLGPRPNYEQYF. CDR3 sequence (DNA): TGTGCCAGCAGCAACAAGGGACTAGGACCCCGTCCCAACTACGAGCAGTACTTC.

The genes are TRBV2 and TRBJ1-4, with 8 bases fitting TRBD1. Germline V gene sequence: CDR1 SNHLY, CDR2 FYNNEI. CDR3 length equals 16 residues. Losses at the gene ends were 3 bases for V and 7 bases for J; bases not matched to a gene: 10. CDR3 nucleotides: TGTGCCAGCAGTGAGAACAGGGGGACGGGTAGTGAAAAACTGTTTTTT. Encoded protein: CASSENRGTGSEKLFF.

The sample holds a few counts of this clone. V gene TRBV5-4 combines with J gene TRBJ1-6, with a weak D call TRBD1 (5 bases). With 0 bases removed from V and 6 bases from J, the gap between germline ends came to 7 bases. The germline V gene has CDR1 SGHNT and CDR2 YYREEE (reference sequence). CDR3 length equals 14 residues. The CDR3 region is CASSLGQSNSPLHF. The DNA for the CDR3 is TGTGCCAGCAGCTTGGGACAGAGTAATTCACCCCTCCACTTT.

V and J are TRBV15 and TRBJ2-7; 8 nucleotides line up with TRBD1. Germline values: CDR1 LNHNV, CDR2 YYDKDF (reference sequence). The ends lost 3 bases at V and 2 bases at J; junction bases unmatched: 6. The CDR3 has 15 amino acids. Written as DNA, the CDR3 is TGTGCCACCAGCAGGGACAGGGCTTCTACCTACGAGCAGTACTTC. Translating gives CATSRDRASTYEQYF.

The gene calls are TRBV10-3 and TRBJ1-4; D is perhaps TRBD1 (6 bases). Germline V gene data show CDR1 as ENHRY and CDR2 as SYGVKD. V lost 6 bases, J lost 8 bases, and 7 bases lay in between. This CDR3 has 11 amino acids. The CDR3 protein is CAIRDSEKLFF. As DNA, the CDR3 is TGTGCCATCAGGGACAGCGAAAAACTGTTTTTT.

This clone was found once. The rearrangement joins TRBV6-5 to TRBJ2-7; TRBD2 matches at 14 bases. This CDR3 has 15 residues. Per germline, CDR1 MNHEY and CDR2 SVGAGI. V shed 6 bases and J 3 bases; nucleotides not matched to a gene: 4. CDR3 DNA: TGTGCCAGCAGCTATGGACTAGCGGGAGGCTACGAGCAGTACTTC. Encoded protein: CASSYGLAGGYEQYF.

The chain carries TRBV18 and TRBJ2-5, with D possibly TRBD1 on 6 matching bases. Per germline, CDR1 KGHSH and CDR2 LQKENI. V lost 4 bases to trimming and J lost 2 bases, with 8 bases between them. The CDR3 length is 13 residues. The CDR3 reads CASSRDRQETQYF. The CDR3 DNA follows: TGTGCCAGCTCACGTGACAGGCAAGAGACCCAGTACTTC.

The V and J genes are TRBV11-2 and TRBJ2-7, with D possibly TRBD2 on 5 matching bases. This CDR3 is built from 14 residues. V lost 4 bases, J lost 3 bases, and 13 bases lay in between. Germline CDR1 is SGHAT and CDR2 is FQNNGV. CDR3 coding DNA: TGTGCCAGCAGCTCGTTGGGGAGAGTCTACGAGCAGTACTTC. It yields the protein CASSSLGRVYEQYF.

The chain has TRBV19 and TRBJ1-1; D remains ambiguous. V lost 7 bases and J lost 1, with 13 bases in between. The germline CDR1 and CDR2 sequences are LNHDA and SQIVND (reference sequence). CDR3 length equals 14 residues. The CDR3 nucleotides are TGTGCCAGTACAATAGTACCGGGGAACACTGAAGCTTTCTTT. Amino acid sequence: CASTIVPGNTEAFF.

The chain has TRBV10-3 and TRBJ2-3; a weak D match, TRBD2 (6 bases). The germline V and J ends were trimmed by 10 bases and 0 bases, with 20 bases remaining between them. The germline CDR1 and CDR2 sequences are ENHRY and SYGVKD. CDR3 length: 16 amino acids. CDR3 coding DNA: TGTGCCACCCAGGGTGAGCGGGTGCGAAGCACAGATACGCAGTATTTT. This encodes CATQGERVRSTDTQYF.

This chain connects TRBV11-2 to TRBJ2-7; a possible D gene is TRBD1 (6 bases). Germline CDR1 is SGHAT and CDR2 is FQNNGV. The CDR3 length is 15 residues. V lost 1 base and J lost 6, with 16 bases in between. CDR3 nucleotides: TGTGCCAGCAGCTTAGGGGGGCGAGGGACGTCCGAGCAGTACTTC. This encodes CASSLGGRGTSEQYF.

CDR3 bases: TGTGCCAGTAGTATAAGGTGGGGGCCGGACGAAAAACTGTTTTTT. Translation gives CASSIRWGPDEKLFF. The rearrangement links TRBV19 to TRBJ1-4, with D tentatively TRBD1 (6 bases). In germline, CDR1 is LNHDA, CDR2 SQIVND (reference sequence). V was clipped by 2 bases and J by 8 bases, with 15 bases between them. The CDR3 covers 15 residues.